Shown below are 29 T cell receptor beta chains from a single sample sequenced in a study of synovial regulatory T cells in juvenile arthritis. Study results and caveats: TCR diversity was lower in inflammation-associated blood Treg cells than in other blood Treg cells.

Sequenced by immunoSEQ multiplex PCR; TCRdb stores in-frame clones only, minus some. The table lists approximately 10,000 clones, with 1.7% in the top ten. These TCRs are of unknown antigen specificity. Sequenced: Treg cells from blood. The sample's subset: HLA-DR+ inflammation-associated blood Treg cells. The source is a donor between 2 and 29 years old with juvenile idiopathic arthritis.

The CDR3 region is CASSLAGLGVGEQYF. The J gene is TRBJ2-7, the V gene TRBV5-1; TCRdb proposes TRBD2, but this gene call is untestable without DNA. Looked up from germline, CDR1 is SGHRS and CDR2 is YFSETQ. This CDR3 region has 15 residues. This entry has no DNA.

This chain links TRBV10-3 with TRBJ1-1. In germline, CDR1 is ENHRY, CDR2 SYGVKD. The CDR3 has 13 amino acids. No DNA is listed. CDR3 in amino acids: CAISESDNTEAFF.

The chain is built from TRBV28 and TRBJ1-3. Germline CDR1 MDHEN, CDR2 SYDVKM. The CDR3 covers 12 residues. Only the protein is available. The CDR3 here is CASTFSGNTIYF.

This chain links TRBV27 with TRBJ2-7; there is no DNA to check the TCRdb D call of TRBD2. Germline V gives CDR1 MNHEY, CDR2 SMNVEV (reference sequence). CDR3 length: 12 residues. A DNA sequence was not provided. The CDR3 reads CASSGGSNEQYF.

This chain uses TRBV27 with TRBJ1-1. The CDR3 contains 15 residues. No DNA sequence is on record. CDR1 is MNHEY, CDR2 SMNVEV, per germline (reference sequence). The CDR3 is CASSLNGGRVAEAFF.

The chain couples TRBV27 to TRBJ1-6; checking the TCRdb D call of TRBD1 is not possible without DNA. CDR1 and CDR2 from the germline V gene are MNHEY and SMNVEV (reference sequence). The length of the CDR3 is 15 residues. No DNA is recorded. The CDR3: CASSFQGTVCSPLHF.

The V call is TRBV4-1, the J call TRBJ2-3; TCRdb designates TRBD2, a call that cannot be tested without DNA. The CDR3 contains 14 residues. The record lacks a DNA sequence. In germline, CDR1 is MGHRA, CDR2 YSYEKL. CDR3 amino acids: CASSPGTSTDTQYF.

Frequency places this clone as medium-sized. The CDR3 sequence is CASRQGENTEAFF. The V and J genes are TRBV6-4 and TRBJ1-1; checking the TCRdb D call of TRBD1 is not possible without DNA. The V gene's germline CDR1 is MRHNA and CDR2 SNTAGT. The CDR3 sequence is 13 residues long. The record lacks a DNA sequence.

The rearrangement joins TRBV28 to TRBJ1-3. Germline V gene sequence: CDR1 MDHEN, CDR2 SYDVKM. The CDR3 runs 14 residues. The DNA is not on file. The CDR3 region is CASSPWGDGNTIYF.

The chain joins TRBV25-1 to TRBJ1-6; there is no DNA to check the TCRdb D call of TRBD1. The CDR3 has 15 residues. No DNA is given. From germline, CDR1 is MGHDK and CDR2 SYGVNS. The CDR3 region is CAGSGGQEEFSPLHF. The variable domain in full, completed from reference TRBV25-1 and TRBJ1-6, reads EADIYQTPRYLVIGTGKKITLECSQTMGHDKMYWYQQDPGMELHLIHYSYGVNSTEKGDLSSESTVSRIRTEHFPLTLESARPSHTSQYLCAGSGGQEEFSPLHFGNGTRLTVT.

The rearrangement links TRBV6-1 to TRBJ2-7. CDR3 length: 14 residues. No DNA sequence is on record. Looked up from germline, CDR1 is MNHNS and CDR2 is SASEGT. The CDR3 spells CASSEAVGEHEQYF.

The rearrangement joins TRBV5-6 to TRBJ2-5; TCRdb calls TRBD1, which cannot be checked without DNA. The CDR3 consists of 14 residues. No DNA sequence was recorded. Germline V gene sequence: CDR1 SGHDT, CDR2 YYEEEE. The chain's CDR3 is CASSERTGAGTQYF.

This clone is identified as medium-sized from frequency. The J gene is TRBJ1-3, the V gene TRBV5-6; as DNA is missing, the TRBD1 call by TCRdb cannot be tested. The germline CDR1 and CDR2 sequences are SGHDT and YYEEEE. The CDR3 spans 17 residues. No DNA sequence was recorded. The CDR3 loop is CASSLVETGDRSNTIYF.

The chain uses TRBV10-3 and TRBJ1-1; absent DNA, TCRdb's TRBD1 call cannot be checked. There are 13 residues in the CDR3. No DNA is recorded. CDR1 is ENHRY, CDR2 SYGVKD, per germline. CDR3: CAIRQGAESEAFF.

This clone counts as medium-sized (0.01 to 0.1%) by frequency. The chain carries TRBV19 and TRBJ1-5. CDR1 LNHDA and CDR2 SQIVND come from the germline V gene (reference sequence). This CDR3 comprises 13 residues. Only the protein is on record. CDR3: CASRRDSNQPQHF.

This chain uses TRBV15 with TRBJ2-7. The CDR3 spans 16 residues. There is no recorded DNA. Germline V gene sequence: CDR1 LNHNV, CDR2 YYDKDF (reference sequence). The CDR3 is CATSRAQAGHLYEQYF.

The chain couples TRBV7-2 to TRBJ1-5. Germline V gene data show CDR1 as SGHTA and CDR2 as FQGNSA. There are 16 residues in the CDR3. This entry has no DNA. CDR3: CASSLGGGNSNQPQHF.

This chain links TRBV30 with TRBJ1-5. The CDR3 consists of 13 residues. This entry has no DNA. In germline, CDR1 is GTSNPN, CDR2 SVGIG (reference sequence). This chain's CDR3 is CAWNRGGNQPQHF.

The J gene is TRBJ1-2, the V gene TRBV30. Germline V gives CDR1 GTSNPN, CDR2 SVGIG (reference sequence). The CDR3 length is 10 residues. The protein alone is recorded here. The CDR3: CAWSDYGYTF.

J is TRBJ2-7 and V is TRBV9. Germline CDR1 and CDR2: SGDLS and YYNGEE. The CDR3 has 14 amino acids. The DNA is unrecorded. CDR3 protein: CASSVGGGWREQYF.

The gene calls are TRBV28 and TRBJ2-7. CDR3 length: 12 residues. No DNA appears here. Germline V lookup: CDR1 MDHEN, CDR2 SYDVKM. The CDR3 protein is CASSLKSSQQYF.

V usage is TRBV2 and J usage is TRBJ2-3; absent DNA, TCRdb's TRBD2 call cannot be checked. This CDR3 spans 10 amino acids. No DNA has been recorded. Germline V gene sequence: CDR1 SNHLY, CDR2 FYNNEI. CDR3 sequence reads: CASGLETQYF.

The chain joins TRBV29-1 to TRBJ2-2; the D call from TCRdb, TRBD2, cannot be confirmed without DNA. The CDR3 covers 12 residues. The DNA is unrecorded. Germline V gene sequence: CDR1 SQVTM, CDR2 ANQGSEA. Here the CDR3 reads CSVFTGAGELFF.

The chain recombines TRBV15 with TRBJ1-1; TCRdb selects TRBD1, and the lack of DNA leaves this call unchecked. This CDR3 region has 14 residues. No coding sequence is recorded. CDR1 and CDR2 (germline): LNHNV, YYDKDF (reference sequence). The CDR3 region is CATSRDDQQTEAFF.

The chain recombines TRBV2 with TRBJ1-2; TCRdb indicates TRBD1, and absent DNA this call remains unverified. The CDR3 covers 15 residues. No DNA is listed. Germline V CDR1 and CDR2: SNHLY, FYNNEI. CDR3 in amino acids: CASSEAPVSGEGYTF. The full variable domain, in which reference TRBV2 and TRBJ1-2 provide the parts outside the CDR3, is EPEVTQTPSHQVTQMGQEVILRCVPISNHLYFYWYRQILGQKVEFLVSFYNNEISEKSEIFDDQFSVERPDGSNFTLKIRSTKLEDSAMYFCASSEAPVSGEGYTFGSGTRLTVV.

This chain joins TRBV6-5 and TRBJ2-7. CDR1 and CDR2 (germline): MNHEY, SVGAGI. The CDR3 has 13 amino acids. Only the protein is available. The CDR3 sequence is CASSHQDGYEQYF.

This chain's CDR3 is CATSREQTNSPLHF. V is TRBV15 and J is TRBJ1-6; TCRdb's assignment of TRBD1 cannot be checked, as there is no DNA. This CDR3 is 14 amino acids long. A DNA sequence was not provided. CDR1 is LNHNV and CDR2 is YYDKDF in the germline V gene (reference sequence).

In terms of frequency, this clone is medium-sized. J is TRBJ1-4 and V is TRBV19. CDR1 is LNHDA, CDR2 SQIVND, per germline (reference sequence). The CDR3 covers 13 residues. No DNA appears here. The CDR3 loop is CASTDPLGEKLFF.

The gene calls are TRBV13 and TRBJ2-3. The CDR3 is 12 residues long. No DNA appears here. In germline, CDR1 is PRHDT, CDR2 FYEKMQ (reference sequence). CDR3 residues: CASSLGTDTQYF.